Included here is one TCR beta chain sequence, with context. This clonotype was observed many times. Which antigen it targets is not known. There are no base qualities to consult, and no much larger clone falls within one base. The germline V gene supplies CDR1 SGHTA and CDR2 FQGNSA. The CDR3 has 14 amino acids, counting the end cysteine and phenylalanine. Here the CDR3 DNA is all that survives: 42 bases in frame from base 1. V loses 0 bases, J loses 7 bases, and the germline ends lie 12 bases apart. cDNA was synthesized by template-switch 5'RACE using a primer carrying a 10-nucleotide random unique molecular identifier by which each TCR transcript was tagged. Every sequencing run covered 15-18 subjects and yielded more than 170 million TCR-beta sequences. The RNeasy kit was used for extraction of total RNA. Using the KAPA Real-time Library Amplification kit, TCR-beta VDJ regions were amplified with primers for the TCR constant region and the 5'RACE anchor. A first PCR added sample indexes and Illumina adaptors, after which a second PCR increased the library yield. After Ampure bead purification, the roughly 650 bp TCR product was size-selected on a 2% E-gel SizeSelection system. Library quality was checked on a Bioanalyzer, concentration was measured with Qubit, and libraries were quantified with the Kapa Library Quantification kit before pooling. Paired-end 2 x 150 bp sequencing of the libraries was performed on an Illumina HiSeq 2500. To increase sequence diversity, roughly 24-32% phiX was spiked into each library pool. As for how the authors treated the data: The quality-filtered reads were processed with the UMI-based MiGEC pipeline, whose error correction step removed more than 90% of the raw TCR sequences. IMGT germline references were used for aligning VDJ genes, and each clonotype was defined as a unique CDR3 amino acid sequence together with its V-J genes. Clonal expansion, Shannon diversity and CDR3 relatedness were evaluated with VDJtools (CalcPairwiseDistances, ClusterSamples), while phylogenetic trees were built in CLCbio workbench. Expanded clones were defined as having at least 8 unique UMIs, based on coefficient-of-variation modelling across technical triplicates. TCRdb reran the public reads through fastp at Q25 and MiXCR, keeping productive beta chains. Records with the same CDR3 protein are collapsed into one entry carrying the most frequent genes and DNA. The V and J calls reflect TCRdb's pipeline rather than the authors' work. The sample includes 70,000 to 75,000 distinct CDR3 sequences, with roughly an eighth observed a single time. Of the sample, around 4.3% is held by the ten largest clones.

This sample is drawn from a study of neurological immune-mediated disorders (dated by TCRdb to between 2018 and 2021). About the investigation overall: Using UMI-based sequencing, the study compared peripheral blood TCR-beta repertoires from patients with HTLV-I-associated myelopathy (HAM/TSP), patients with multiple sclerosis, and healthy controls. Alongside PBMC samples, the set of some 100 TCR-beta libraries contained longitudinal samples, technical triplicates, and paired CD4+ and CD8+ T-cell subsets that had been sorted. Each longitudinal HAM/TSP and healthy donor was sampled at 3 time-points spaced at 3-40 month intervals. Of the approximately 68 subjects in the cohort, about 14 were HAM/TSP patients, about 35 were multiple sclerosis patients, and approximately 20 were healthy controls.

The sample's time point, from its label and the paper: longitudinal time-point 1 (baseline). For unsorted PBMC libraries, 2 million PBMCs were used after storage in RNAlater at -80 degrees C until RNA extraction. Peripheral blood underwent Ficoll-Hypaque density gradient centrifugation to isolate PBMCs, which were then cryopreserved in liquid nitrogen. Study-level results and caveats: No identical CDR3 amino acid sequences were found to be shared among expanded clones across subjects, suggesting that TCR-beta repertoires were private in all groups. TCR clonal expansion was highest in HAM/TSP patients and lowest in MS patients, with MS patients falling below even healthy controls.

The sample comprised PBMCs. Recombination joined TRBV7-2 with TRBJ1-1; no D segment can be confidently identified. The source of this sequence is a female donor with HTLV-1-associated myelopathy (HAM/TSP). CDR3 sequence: CASSLAATSLEAFF. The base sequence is TGTGCCAGCAGCTTAGCTGCCACCTCACTTGAAGCTTTCTTT.